Listed below are T cell receptor beta chains from one sample, sequenced in a study of T cell repertoires in cytomegalovirus infection. TCRdb analysed the reads with MiXCR anew, one entry per CDR3 protein. Here the sample spans about 47,000 distinct CDR3 sequences, roughly a fifth being singletons. No cognate antigen is known for these TCRs. The material sequenced was CD8+ T cells from cultured PBMCs, taken from culture after CMV antigen stimulation. The receptors here all came from a human donor in good health (CMV status not recorded). Some clones in this sample may be carry-over from other donors' samples. Both conserved end residues are part of each CDR3. The order of the fields is CDR3 protein, J gene, V gene.

CDR3: CASSLANAGETQYF
J: TRBJ2-5
V: TRBV7-6

CDR3: CASTGAEAQYF
J: TRBJ2-7
V: TRBV5-4

CDR3: CASSFRGGVADTQYF
J: TRBJ2-3
V: TRBV27

CDR3: CASSLRQSHEQYF
J: TRBJ2-7
V: TRBV7-2

CDR3: CASSLRGPDNEQFF
J: TRBJ2-1
V: TRBV7-2

CDR3: CASSYLDRGGIRETQYF
J: TRBJ2-5
V: TRBV7-9

CDR3: CASRLFMQVANEKLFF
J: TRBJ1-4
V: TRBV4-1

CDR3: CASSQPDSAYEQYF
J: TRBJ2-7
V: TRBV4-1

CDR3: CASSSGLGEKLFF
J: TRBJ1-4
V: TRBV7-8

CDR3: CASSFATAEDSPLHF
J: TRBJ1-6
V: TRBV6-5

CDR3: CASSPRSPYNEQFF
J: TRBJ2-1
V: TRBV7-8

CDR3: CASSVRLAGGIYNEQFF
J: TRBJ2-1
V: TRBV7-2

CDR3: CASSLLAGASDEQFF
J: TRBJ2-1
V: TRBV6-2/TRBV6-3

CDR3: CAWSVSWGYEQYF
J: TRBJ2-7
V: TRBV30

CDR3: CASSLKREGIHYEQYF
J: TRBJ2-7
V: TRBV4-1

CDR3: CASSGGGWITEAFF
J: TRBJ1-1
V: TRBV28

CDR3: CASSFRQGPNEKLFF
J: TRBJ1-4
V: TRBV27

CDR3: CATRTARSGTGELFF
J: TRBJ2-2
V: TRBV6-2/TRBV6-3

CDR3: CASRLSGTANTGELFF
J: TRBJ2-2
V: TRBV7-2

CDR3: CASRQGADTQYF
J: TRBJ2-3
V: TRBV12-3/TRBV12-4

CDR3: CASSQGPGSEAFF
J: TRBJ1-1
V: TRBV4-1

CDR3: CASSPMMRGWDTDTQYF
J: TRBJ2-3
V: TRBV7-2

CDR3: CASSSISLNTEAFF
J: TRBJ1-1
V: TRBV7-8

CDR3: CASSLGGLVTEAFF
J: TRBJ1-1
V: TRBV12-3/TRBV12-4

CDR3: CASSLGRTGRGRKETQYF
J: TRBJ2-5
V: TRBV11-2

CDR3: CASSGALQDRGGEKLFF
J: TRBJ1-4
V: TRBV6-1

CDR3: CASSTETGVYEQYF
J: TRBJ2-7
V: TRBV7-9

CDR3: CASSGGKPNTEAFF
J: TRBJ1-1
V: TRBV6-1

CDR3: CASSSMTGSDTQYF
J: TRBJ2-3
V: TRBV6-5

CDR3: CASHGRGASIEETQYF
J: TRBJ2-5
V: TRBV6-1